This entry describes one T cell receptor (beta chain). Its specificity is not known. Germline V gene sequence: CDR1 LGHDT, CDR2 YNNKEL (reference sequence). V was clipped by 4 bases and J by 0 bases, with 10 bases between them. This CDR3 spans 14 amino acids. These data belong to a study of T cell responses to AZD1222 COVID-19 vaccine. TCRdb keeps only in-frame clones here, not all; method: immunoSEQ multiplex PCR. The sample contains around 92,000 clones, 85% to 90% of which appear only once. Study outcomes and limitations: Possibly, clonal diversity was underestimated; donors were largely white British and included more females. Spike-wide coverage was observed for vaccine-associated CD4 TCRs, with dominant responses at 160-218 and 743-854.

This sample comprised peripheral blood, obtained on day 0 of AZD1222 vaccination. V usage is TRBV3-1 (or the pseudogene TRBV3-2) and J usage is TRBJ2-7, with D maybe TRBD1 (5 bases). This receptor was identified in an adult in good health. The CDR3 nucleotides read TGTGCCAGCAGCCTGGACACCAGCTCCTACGAGCAGTACTTC. Its protein is CASSLDTSSYEQYF.